This T cell receptor (beta chain) was sequenced during a study of CD4 T cells in relation to SARS-CoV-2 and coronaviruses. Study at large: ViraFEST: roughly 9-day antigen culture of PBMCs, then TCR beta CDR3 sequencing. Crossreactive spike epitopes shared across donors were mapped to their HLA restriction.

Trimming stripped 0 bases from V and 2 bases from J, with 11 bases between. Germline lookup yields CDR1 MGHRA and CDR2 YSYEKL. The CDR3 consists of 15 residues. Sorted naive or memory CD4+ cells met CEF peptides for under eleven days. This clone has a handful of counts. Its antigen is still unknown. Sequenced by immunoSEQ multiplex PCR; TCRdb stores in-frame clones only, minus some. The table lists 41,000 or so clones, 84% of them singletons. The receptor's source is an adult with COVID-19. The chain has TRBV4-1 and TRBJ2-7; a possible D gene is TRBD2 (6 bases). The sequencing input was naive CD4+ T cells from PBMCs, cultured in vitro. As to subset: naive CD4+ T cells isolated by negative enrichment. CDR3 sequence reads: CASSQESAGPYEQYF. The CDR3 DNA sequence: TGCGCCAGCAGCCAAGAATCGGCGGGACCCTACGAGCAGTACTTC.